This T cell receptor (beta chain) was obtained from a study of Ad26.COV2.S vaccination and SARS-CoV-2 variants. Turning to the study itself: Donor was assigned to the Ad26.COV2.S arm of trial COV1001.

The assay was immunoSEQ multiplex PCR, and TCRdb's table has in-frame clones only and misses some. The sample consists of about 330,000 clones, 90% of them appearing once. The treatment is: roughly 18 received Ad26.COV2.S at low or high dose, single or two shots; several received placebo; per-sample allocation not given. The samples were gathered on day 63 after the first injection of vaccine or placebo. Ad26 vector vaccine expressed Wuhan-strain SARS-CoV-2 spike. About this clone itself: Its specificity is not known.

The J segment lost 5 bases and the V segment lost 8 bases, leaving 6 bases of the junction unmatched. Germline values: CDR1 LNHDA, CDR2 SQIVND (reference sequence). The CDR3 is 13 amino acids. The study's findings and limits: Participants given vaccine showed non-spike TCR breadth similar to that of placebo recipients. Vaccinees displayed broader spike-specific TCR repertoires than placebo recipients.

Sample: peripheral blood, taken in a trial of Ad26.COV2.S vaccine versus placebo. The receptor comes from a person aged 18-65 years who received the Ad26.COV2.S COVID-19 vaccine or a placebo. V gene TRBV19 combines with J gene TRBJ1-5, with 7 bases that match TRBD1. In DNA, the CDR3 is TGTGCCAGTTGGTTAGGGGGCGATCAGCCCCAGCATTTT. Translating gives CASWLGGDQPQHF.